Here is one T cell receptor beta chain with its context. These data originate in a study of OX40 agonist ivuxolimab in advanced cancers. Data came from immunoSEQ multiplex PCR; TCRdb stores just in-frame clones and leaves some out. Seen here are tens of thousands of clones, about 88% observed once, and the top ten hold about 13%. V shed 7 bases, J shed 1 base, and the junction held 4 bases outside the gene matches. The germline CDR1 and CDR2 sequences are MNHNS and SASEGT. The CDR3 covers 13 residues. Sequencing was performed on CD4+ or CD8+ T cells sorted from blood, taken in a trial of the OX40 agonist ivuxolimab. J is TRBJ2-7 and V is TRBV6-1; 7 positions match TRBD2. The source is an adult with an advanced solid tumor such as melanoma, head and neck, liver or kidney cancer. CDR3: CASTPGRSYEQYF. In nucleotides, the CDR3 is TGTGCCAGCACCCCCGGGAGGTCCTACGAGCAGTACTTC.